Shown below are 15 T cell receptor beta chains from a single sample sequenced in a study of blood T cell repertoires in COVID-19. Produced via immunoSEQ multiplex PCR; TCRdb's table is partial and in-frame only. Of about 79,000 clones in the sample, roughly 90% were seen once. Sequenced sample: peripheral blood. These receptors originate from a man in his 70s with active or convalescent COVID-19.

The chain is built from TRBV5-5 and TRBJ1-2; D gene ambiguous. The V end was cut by 2 bases, the J end by 3 bases, with 8 bases between. Germline lookup yields CDR1 SGHKS and CDR2 YYEKEE (reference sequence). CDR3 length: 13 amino acids. The CDR3 sequence is CASSFRRDYGYTF. CDR3 DNA: TGTGCCAGCAGCTTTCGGAGGGACTATGGCTACACCTTC.

The chain recombines TRBV5-1 with TRBJ1-1; 11 bases map to TRBD1. There are 13 residues in the CDR3. Germline V gene sequence: CDR1 SGHRS, CDR2 YFSETQ. The V gene end was trimmed by 5 bases and the J gene end by 11 bases; junction bases not matched to a gene: 8. As DNA, the CDR3 is TGCGCCAGCAGGGAGAGGACAGGGGGCGACGCTTTCTTT. Amino acid sequence: CASRERTGGDAFF.

This chain connects TRBV7-3 to TRBJ1-1; D not resolved. Trimming removed 1 base at V and 0 bases at J, with 9 bases between. The CDR3 is 15 residues long. Germline V gene sequence: CDR1 SGHTA, CDR2 FQGTGA. The CDR3 spells CASSLNAGMNTEAFF. DNA for the CDR3: TGTGCCAGCAGCTTAAACGCGGGAATGAACACTGAAGCTTTCTTT.

V gene TRBV28 combines with J gene TRBJ1-6, with 7 bases matching TRBD1. This CDR3 has 14 residues. Germline trimming cut 6 bases from V and 6 bases from J; bases unmatched to any gene: 5. Germline V gene sequence: CDR1 MDHEN, CDR2 SYDVKM. CDR3 in amino acids: CASRQGQRNSPLHF. The CDR3 DNA is TGTGCCAGCAGACAGGGACAGCGTAATTCACCCCTCCACTTT. The variable domain in full, with the rest retrieved from reference TRBV28 and TRBJ1-6, is DVKVTQSSRYLVKRTGEKVFLECVQDMDHENMFWYRQDPGLGLRLIYFSYDVKMKEKGDIPEGYSVSREKKERFSLILESASTNQTSMYLCASRQGQRNSPLHFGNGTRLTVT.

V usage is TRBV5-6 and J usage is TRBJ1-4; 8 bases fit TRBD1. This CDR3 is 15 amino acids long. V lost 4 bases, J lost 7 bases, and 9 bases stayed unmatched. Germline V gene data show CDR1 as SGHDT and CDR2 as YYEEEE. CDR3 region: CASSLRTGLSEKLFF. The CDR3 DNA follows: TGTGCCAGCAGCCTTCGGACAGGGTTGAGTGAAAAACTGTTTTTT.

The chain recombines TRBV27 with TRBJ1-2; D might be TRBD1 (6 bases). The CDR3 consists of 15 residues. Germline values: CDR1 MNHEY, CDR2 SMNVEV (reference sequence). Trimming took 8 bases from V and 2 from J, leaving 18 bases between them. The CDR3 bases are TGTGCCAGCCGATGGTCAGGGGCTTCCAACTATGGCTACACCTTC. Encoded protein: CASRWSGASNYGYTF.

The rearrangement links TRBV4-3 to TRBJ1-2; unclear D gene. Germline V CDR1 and CDR2: LGHNA, YSLEER. The CDR3 runs to 17 residues. V dropped 0 bases and J dropped 6 bases, with 20 bases sitting between them. CDR3 bases: TGCGCCAGCAGCCAAGATGGGAGGCGAATTAGGTCAAATGGCTACACCTTC. This sequence encodes CASSQDGRRIRSNGYTF.

Here the CDR3 DNA reads TGCAGCGTTGATGGGACAGGGATGAACACTGAAGCTTTCTTT. It specifies CSVDGTGMNTEAFF. The rearrangement joins TRBV29-1 to TRBJ1-1; 9 bases agree with TRBD1. V shed 3 bases, J shed 0 bases, and the junction held 2 bases outside the gene matches. Germline V gene data show CDR1 as SQVTM and CDR2 as ANQGSEA. The CDR3 contains 14 residues.

This chain's CDR3 is CASSPGQGSNGGELFF. CDR3 sequence (DNA): TGTGCCAGCTCACCGGGACAGGGTTCAAATGGCGGGGAGCTGTTTTTT. The chain recombines TRBV18 with TRBJ2-2; 9 nucleotides match TRBD1. Germline trimming cut 3 bases from V and 7 bases from J; bases unmatched to any gene: 9. CDR1 is KGHSH and CDR2 is LQKENI in the germline V gene. The CDR3 covers 16 residues.

V is TRBV21-1 and J is TRBJ2-2; the DNA was not used to check the table's D call, TRBD1. TRBV21-1 is termed a pseudogene. The CDR3 contains 16 residues. In nucleotides, the CDR3 is TGTGCCAGCAGCAAACGGCCAGGGCTGAGGACCGGGGAGCTGTTTTTT. This encodes CASSKRPGLRTGELFF.

V usage is TRBV18 and J usage is TRBJ1-1, with 9 positions matching TRBD1. This CDR3 spans 15 amino acids. Germline V gene sequence: CDR1 KGHSH, CDR2 LQKENI. V shed 3 bases and J 6 bases; nucleotides not matched to a gene: 8. The CDR3, as DNA: TGTGCCAGCTCACCTGGGGGACAGGGTAGCGCTGAAGCTTTCTTT. This encodes CASSPGGQGSAEAFF.

The chain uses TRBV11-2 and TRBJ2-5; 11 positions match TRBD2. The V gene end was trimmed by 5 bases and the J gene end by 1 base; junction bases not matched to a gene: 15. Germline values: CDR1 SGHAT, CDR2 FQNNGV. The CDR3 consists of 19 residues. The CDR3 spells CASSPLSLAGGIVQETQYF. CDR3 in DNA: TGTGCCAGCAGCCCCCTCAGCCTAGCGGGAGGAATTGTCCAAGAGACCCAGTACTTC.

This chain connects TRBV11-2 to TRBJ2-5; 9 nucleotides line up with TRBD2. This CDR3 region has 18 residues. With V trimmed by 3 bases and J by 4 bases, 15 bases remained unmatched. Germline assignment: CDR1 SGHAT and CDR2 FQNNGV. The CDR3 region is CASSFTQGREGVPETQYF. CDR3 DNA sequence: TGTGCCAGCAGCTTCACCCAGGGGCGGGAGGGGGTTCCAGAGACCCAGTACTTC.

This rearrangement joins TRBV6-2 or TRBV6-3 to TRBJ1-4; tentative D call: TRBD1 (5 bases). The CDR3 has 16 amino acids. V was trimmed by 2 bases and J by 8 bases, leaving 18 bases between them. The germline CDR1 and CDR2 sequences are MNHEY and SVGEGT. Here the CDR3 reads CASSYRRLVRGEKLFF. DNA of the CDR3: TGTGCCAGCAGTTACAGGAGACTCGTTAGGGGCGAAAAACTGTTTTTT.

V and J are TRBV5-1 and TRBJ2-5; D possibly corresponds to TRBD2 (6 bases). The CDR3 contains 14 residues. CDR1 is SGHRS and CDR2 is YFSETQ in the germline V gene. Trimming shortened V by 4 bases and J by 2 bases, and 12 bases separated the two germline ends. In DNA form, the CDR3 reads TGCGCCAGCAGCACCGGAGGGGTTCAAGAGACCCAGTACTTC. Translated, it gives CASSTGGVQETQYF.